Listed here is a single TCR beta chain. This sample stems from a study of technical replicates of blood from a handful of donors. Germline V CDR1 and CDR2: SGDLS, YYNGEE. The CDR3 sequence is 15 residues long. The V and J ends lost 3 bases and 6 bases respectively, with 18 bases between them. Assay used: immunoSEQ multiplex PCR; TCRdb lists only in-frame clones, some missing. The repertoire has more than 60,000 clones, 95% of them found once; the top ten carry roughly 0.26%. The sequencing input was T cells isolated from PBMCs. The origin of this receptor is a human donor in good health. This chain connects TRBV9 to TRBJ1-1, with D unresolved. The CDR3 here is CASSARPFPEAEAFF. CDR3 DNA sequence: TGTGCCAGCAGCGCGCGACCTTTCCCCGAGGCTGAAGCTTTCTTT.